Detailed here is one T cell receptor beta chain. Original methodology: The authors estimated nucleated cell counts from reference gene primer amplification. Sequenced by immunoSEQ multiplex PCR; TCRdb stores in-frame clones only, minus some. V, J and clone size reflect that table, while D and trimming were determined from the DNA. The sample records about 84,000 clones, approximately 86% being singletons. CDR3 size: 13 residues. The V gene lost 3 bases and the J gene lost 0 bases, with 9 bases spanning the gap. Germline V lookup: CDR1 GTSNPN, CDR2 SVGIG (reference sequence). This sample was included in a study of blood T cell repertoires in COVID-19. Study as a whole: Sites in the United States, Italy and Spain provided acute and convalescent COVID-19 samples. T cells, B-cell-depleted T cells, or PBMCs provided the cDNA or gDNA that served as material.

The clonotype was recovered from an elderly man with active or convalescent COVID-19. Sequencing input: peripheral blood. The chain is built from TRBV30 and TRBJ2-7; maybe TRBD2 (5 bases). CDR3: CAWRLGSSYEQYF. In DNA, the CDR3 is TGTGCCTGGAGATTAGGGAGCTCCTACGAGCAGTACTTC.